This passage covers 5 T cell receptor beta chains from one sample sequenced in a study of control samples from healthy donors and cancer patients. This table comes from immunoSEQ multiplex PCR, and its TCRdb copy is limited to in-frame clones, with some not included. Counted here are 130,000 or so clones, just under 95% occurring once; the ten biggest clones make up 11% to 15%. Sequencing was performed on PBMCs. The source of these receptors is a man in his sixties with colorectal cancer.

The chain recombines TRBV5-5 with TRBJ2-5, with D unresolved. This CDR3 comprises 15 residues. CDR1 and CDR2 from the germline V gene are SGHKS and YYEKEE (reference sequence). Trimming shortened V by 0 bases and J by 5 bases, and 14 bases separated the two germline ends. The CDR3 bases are TGTGCCAGCAGCTTGGCCAGTGGCCTGGGGGAGACCCAGTACTTC. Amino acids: CASSLASGLGETQYF.

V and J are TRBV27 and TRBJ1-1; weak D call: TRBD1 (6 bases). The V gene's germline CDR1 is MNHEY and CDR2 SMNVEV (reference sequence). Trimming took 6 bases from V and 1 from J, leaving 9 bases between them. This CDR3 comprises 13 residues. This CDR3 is CASSLGGNTEAFF. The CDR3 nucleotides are TGTGCCAGCAGCCTAGGGGGGAACACTGAAGCTTTCTTT.

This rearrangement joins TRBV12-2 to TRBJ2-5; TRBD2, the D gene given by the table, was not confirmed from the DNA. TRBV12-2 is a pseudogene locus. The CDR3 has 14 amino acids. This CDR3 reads CARRLAGGPETQYF. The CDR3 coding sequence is TGTGCAAGGCGGTTAGCGGGGGGGCCTGAGACCCAGTACTTC.

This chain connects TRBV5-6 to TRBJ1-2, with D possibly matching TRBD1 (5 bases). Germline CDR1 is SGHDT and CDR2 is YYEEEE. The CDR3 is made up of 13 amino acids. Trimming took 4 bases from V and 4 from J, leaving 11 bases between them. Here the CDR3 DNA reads TGTGCCAGCAGCCCTCCGAGGGGCTATGGCTACACCTTC. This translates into CASSPPRGYGYTF. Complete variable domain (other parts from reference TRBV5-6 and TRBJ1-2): DAGVTQSPTHLIKTRGQQVTLRCSPKSGHDTVSWYQQALGQGPQFIFQYYEEEERQRGNFPDRFSGHQFPNYSSELNVNALLLGDSALYLCASSPPRGYGYTFGSGTRLTVV.

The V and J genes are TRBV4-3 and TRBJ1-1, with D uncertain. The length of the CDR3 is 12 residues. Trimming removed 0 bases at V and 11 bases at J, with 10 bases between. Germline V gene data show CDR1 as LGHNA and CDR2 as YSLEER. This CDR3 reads CASSQERGMAFF. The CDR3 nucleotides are TGCGCCAGCAGCCAAGAGCGGGGAATGGCTTTCTTT.